Listed below are T cell receptor beta chains from one sample, sequenced in a study of cytomegalovirus exposure and HLA in healthy donors. Clones were sequenced by immunoSEQ multiplex PCR, and TCRdb holds only the in-frame ones, with some missing. The sample holds about 55,000 clones, less than 70% seen once. The sequenced sample was PBMCs. The source of these receptors is a human donor in good health. Both conserved end residues are part of each CDR3. The D gene is left open where the match is weak. The size field is filled for only some rows; it gives once, few, many or a size class.

D gene	V gene	J gene	clone size	CDR3 DNA	CDR3 protein
NA	TRBV7-9	TRBJ1-1	NA	TGTTCCAGCAGCTTAGCAGAGGTAATGAACACTGAAGCTTTCTTT	CSSSLAEVMNTEAFF
TRBD2	TRBV28	TRBJ2-7	NA	TGTGCCAGCAGTAAAACTAGCGGGAGACCCTACGAGCAGTACTTC	CASSKTSGRPYEQYF
TRBD2	TRBV7-2	TRBJ2-4	NA	TGTGCCAGCAGCCGTACGGGGGGGCACTTTGGAAACATTCAGTACTTC	CASSRTGGHFGNIQYF
TRBD2	TRBV5-1	TRBJ2-5	NA	TGCGCCAGCAGCTTGAACGGCGGGGGGGCTATCACCCAAGAGACCCAGTACTTC	CASSLNGGGAITQETQYF
NA	TRBV18	TRBJ2-1	NA	TGTGCCAGCTCACCGGGGAGGGGGACCAGCGATGAGCAGTTCTTC	CASSPGRGTSDEQFF
TRBD2	TRBV27	TRBJ2-1	NA	TGTGCCAGCAGTTTAGTACGGGGGGGCCTCAATGAGCAGTTCTTC	CASSLVRGGLNEQFF
NA	TRBV14	TRBJ1-6	once	TGTGCCAGCAGCCAAGCAATTCAATCACCCCTCCACTTT	CASSQAIQSPLHF
TRBD1	TRBV13	TRBJ2-7	NA	TGTGCCAGCAGCTCCCCCGGGACAGGGAGTCGCGAGCAGTACTTC	CASSSPGTGSREQYF
NA	TRBV2	TRBJ1-2	NA	TGTGCCAGCAGTGAACAGGGCAGCGTTAACTATGGCTACACCTTC	CASSEQGSVNYGYTF
NA	TRBV4-1	TRBJ1-2	NA	TGCGCCAGCAGCCAAGACCAGGGCCTACAGTATGGCTACACCTTC	CASSQDQGLQYGYTF
TRBD1	TRBV7-9	TRBJ2-7	NA	TGTGCCAGCAGCTCAGGGGGCGGCGAGCAGTACTTC	CASSSGGGEQYF
TRBD2	TRBV30	TRBJ2-3	NA	TGTGCCTGGAGTTTTAGCGGGGGGGGCACAGATACGCAGTATTTT	CAWSFSGGGTDTQYF
NA	TRBV6-6	TRBJ2-6	NA	TGTGCCAGCAGCGGGGATGGAACCACTGGGGCCAACGTCCTGACTTTC	CASSGDGTTGANVLTF
NA	TRBV4-3	TRBJ2-1	NA	TGCGCCAGCAGCCAGAATCCGGGACTTCTGGAGCTCTTC	CASSQNPGLLELF
TRBD2	TRBV7-6	TRBJ2-2	NA	TGTGCCAGCAGCTTCGGACTAAGCGGGGGGACCGGGGAGCTGTTTTTT	CASSFGLSGGTGELFF
NA	TRBV27	TRBJ2-7	NA	TGTGCCAGCAGAACAGGTTACTACGAGCAGTACTTC	CASRTGYYEQYF
TRBD1	TRBV12-5	TRBJ1-5	few	TGTGCTAGTGGTTGGGGACAGCAGGCTCTAAGCAATCAGCCCCAGCATTTT	CASGWGQQALSNQPQHF
NA	TRBV11-2	TRBJ1-1	few	TGTGCCAGCAGCCGACAAATTTCGGTCACTGAAGCTTTCTTT	CASSRQISVTEAFF
NA	TRBV28	TRBJ1-6	NA	TGTGCCACCGAGGGCTCGTGGGTGTATTCACCCCTCCACTTT	CATEGSWVYSPLHF